Listed below are T cell receptor beta chains from one sample, sequenced in a study of T-cell reconstitution after alpha-beta-depleted transplantation in children. TCRdb independently ran MiXCR on the PCR reads; one entry per CDR3 protein. Of 250,000 to 350,000 distinct CDR3 sequences in the sample, over 20% were seen once. The specimen comprised PBMCs, mostly from graft donor cells, sampled 180 days after TCRalphabeta/CD19-depleted stem cell transplant. These receptors were obtained from a male patient younger than 18 who had a stem cell transplant for acute lymphoblastic leukemia, so the T cells may come from the graft donor. CDR3s include the opening cysteine and the closing phenylalanine or tryptophan. Fields, in order: D gene, V gene, clone size, J gene, CDR3 protein, CDR3 DNA. A D gene is named only where the DNA matches it firmly. Expanded clones get a size class; other rows say once, few or many, or leave the size out.

.	TRBV5-6	many	TRBJ2-7	CASSLTSYEQYF	TGTGCCAGCAGCTTGACTTCCTACGAGCAGTACTTC
.	TRBV15	few	TRBJ2-7	CATRGPIRHEQYF	TGTGCCACCAGGGGCCCCATCAGACACGAGCAGTACTTC
.	TRBV11-1	.	TRBJ2-2	CASSFRVIAGTPNTGELFF	TGTGCCAGCAGCTTTAGAGTAATTGCAGGGACCCCGAACACCGGGGAGCTGTTTTTT
TRBD2	TRBV7-2	.	TRBJ2-3	CASSLSGLEFDTQYF	TGTGCCAGCAGCCTATCGGGACTAGAGTTTGATACGCAGTATTTT
.	TRBV12-5	.	TRBJ2-3	CASGSAFSTDTQYF	TGTGCTAGTGGTTCTGCCTTTAGCACAGATACGCAGTATTTT
.	TRBV5-5	.	TRBJ2-2	CASALGNRNTGELFF	TGTGCCAGCGCCTTGGGGAACAGGAACACCGGGGAGCTGTTTTTT
.	TRBV27	.	TRBJ1-1	CASSLSRGSMNTEAFF	TGTGCCAGCAGTTTAAGCCGGGGAAGCATGAACACTGAAGCTTTCTTT
.	TRBV5-1	few	TRBJ2-5	CASSLAGTLQETQYF	TGCGCCAGCAGCTTGGCCGGGACACTTCAAGAGACCCAGTACTTC
.	TRBV5-1	many	TRBJ2-3	CASSLFFPDTQYF	TGCGCCAGCAGCTTGTTTTTTCCAGATACGCAGTATTTT
.	TRBV13	few	TRBJ2-5	CASTLAPAETQYF	TGTGCCAGCACCTTAGCCCCCGCGGAGACCCAGTACTTC
TRBD2	TRBV14	.	TRBJ2-7	CASSQGHVASGSWYEQYF	TGTGCCAGCAGCCAAGGTCATGTGGCTAGCGGGAGTTGGTACGAGCAGTACTTC
TRBD2	TRBV5-1	.	TRBJ2-1	CASSLWGTRGRGARNEQFF	TGCGCCAGCAGCTTGTGGGGGACTCGCGGGAGAGGGGCTCGCAATGAGCAGTTCTTC
TRBD2	TRBV19	few	TRBJ2-1	CASTTFGEGLYEQFF	TGTGCCAGTACCACCTTTGGGGAGGGCCTCTATGAGCAGTTCTTC
.	TRBV7-6	few	TRBJ1-3	CASSLASGSGNTIYF	TGTGCCAGCAGCTTAGCGTCCGGCTCTGGAAACACCATATATTTT
TRBD1	TRBV7-9	many	TRBJ2-7	CASSLGMTGEKSYEQYF	TGTGCCAGCAGCTTGGGGATGACAGGGGAAAAGTCCTACGAGCAGTACTTC
.	TRBV24-1	once	TRBJ1-2	CATSDFANYGYTF	TGTGCCACCAGTGATTTTGCGAACTATGGCTACACCTTC
.	TRBV12-3/TRBV12-4	.	TRBJ1-5	CASAGRNQPQHF	TGTGCCAGCGCAGGACGTAATCAGCCCCAGCATTTT
TRBD2	TRBV4-1	few	TRBJ2-3	CASSQLPGLAGLTDTQYF	TGCGCCAGCAGCCAACTTCCCGGACTAGCGGGGCTAACAGATACGCAGTATTTT
.	TRBV12-3/TRBV12-4	few	TRBJ2-1	CASSLESYNEQFF	TGTGCCAGCAGTCTAGAATCCTACAATGAGCAGTTCTTC
TRBD2	TRBV5-1	.	TRBJ2-7	CASSSGGASGRSRPYEQYF	TGCGCCAGCAGCTCAGGGGGGGCTAGCGGGAGGTCGAGACCCTACGAGCAGTACTTC
.	TRBV7-9	.	TRBJ2-4	CASSPRQTAKNIQYF	TGTGCCAGCAGCCCCCGACAGACAGCCAAAAACATTCAGTACTTC
TRBD1	TRBV20-1	.	TRBJ2-7	CSASSGGSYEQYF	TGCAGTGCTAGTTCAGGGGGCTCCTACGAGCAGTACTTC
.	TRBV13	.	TRBJ2-3	CASSLDRVGSTDTQYF	TGTGCCAGCAGCTTAGACAGGGTAGGAAGCACAGATACGCAGTATTTT
.	TRBV20-1	few	TRBJ2-1	CSARLDGVGSPGSYNEQFF	TGCAGTGCTAGGCTCGATGGTGTCGGCTCGCCTGGCTCCTACAATGAGCAGTTCTTC
TRBD1	TRBV19	.	TRBJ1-5	CASSTGQGISNQPQHF	TGTGCCAGTAGTACCGGACAGGGAATAAGCAATCAGCCCCAGCATTTT
.	TRBV4-1	few	TRBJ1-5	CASSQDPQGLDQPQHF	TGCGCCAGCAGCCAAGATCCGCAAGGCCTTGATCAGCCCCAGCATTTT
TRBD2	TRBV4-1	.	TRBJ2-5	CASSQDPGLAGGGTPETQYF	TGCGCCAGCAGCCAAGATCCCGGACTAGCGGGAGGAGGGACCCCAGAGACCCAGTACTTC
.	TRBV5-1	few	TRBJ1-4	CASSPRDAANEKLFF	TGCGCCAGCAGCCCCCGAGATGCCGCTAATGAAAAACTGTTTTTT
TRBD1	TRBV5-6	.	TRBJ2-7	CASSFGDRGPPQGNEQYF	TGTGCCAGCAGCTTCGGGGACAGGGGGCCCCCACAGGGGAACGAGCAGTACTTC
.	TRBV27	.	TRBJ2-3	CASSFSARELPDTQYF	TGTGCCAGCAGTTTTTCAGCGAGGGAGCTCCCAGATACGCAGTATTTT
.	TRBV12-3/TRBV12-4	few	TRBJ2-1	CASSLGGVYEQFF	TGTGCCAGCAGTTTGGGGGGAGTGTATGAGCAGTTCTTC
.	TRBV5-1	.	TRBJ2-6	CASSSSFLSSGANVLTF	TGCGCCAGCAGCTCGTCCTTCCTGAGCTCTGGGGCCAACGTCCTGACTTTC
.	TRBV20-1	.	TRBJ2-1	CSASGNYNEQFF	TGCAGTGCTAGCGGTAACTACAATGAGCAGTTCTTC
TRBD2	TRBV10-3	.	TRBJ2-7	CASQRGSGGEDEQYF	TGTGCCAGCCAACGAGGTTCGGGAGGAGAGGACGAGCAGTACTTC
.	TRBV2	few	TRBJ2-1	CASTWGLTREQFF	TGTGCCAGCACCTGGGGCCTAACGAGGGAGCAGTTCTTC
.	TRBV11-2	.	TRBJ1-2	CASKEEGEYGYTF	TGTGCCAGCAAGGAAGAGGGAGAGTATGGCTACACCTTC
TRBD1	TRBV7-2	.	TRBJ2-7	CASSLTGARYEQYF	TGTGCCAGCAGCTTGACAGGGGCGAGGTACGAGCAGTACTTC
.	TRBV7-9	.	TRBJ2-1	CASSLVLAPEQFF	TGTGCCAGCAGCTTAGTTCTAGCGCCTGAGCAGTTCTTC
TRBD1	TRBV20-1	.	TRBJ1-1	CSARQGPSTEAFF	TGCAGTGCCCGACAGGGCCCAAGCACTGAAGCTTTCTTT
.	TRBV18	.	TRBJ2-7	CASSPIGRSYEQYF	TGTGCCAGCTCACCGATCGGTCGCTCCTACGAGCAGTACTTC
TRBD2	TRBV4-2	.	TRBJ2-3	CASSQDLGIAGRVRGGVEDTQYF	TGTGCCAGCAGCCAAGACCTCGGGATAGCGGGAAGAGTGCGGGGGGGTGTTGAAGATACGCAGTATTTT
.	TRBV4-2	few	TRBJ1-1	CASSQRTLNTEAFF	TGTGCCAGCAGCCAAAGGACCTTAAACACTGAAGCTTTCTTT
.	TRBV7-9	.	TRBJ1-6	CASSSTEESNSPLHF	TGTGCCAGCAGCTCGACAGAAGAAAGCAATTCACCCCTCCACTTT
TRBD1	TRBV5-1	.	TRBJ1-2	CASSWRQGNYGYTF	TGCGCCAGCAGCTGGCGACAGGGAAACTATGGCTACACCTTC
.	TRBV5-1	.	TRBJ2-7	CASSLEGGPGLEQYF	TGCGCCAGCAGCTTGGAAGGAGGGCCTGGTCTCGAGCAGTACTTC
.	TRBV12-3/TRBV12-4	.	TRBJ2-7	CASSVGTGVPYEQYF	TGTGCCAGCAGTGTAGGGACGGGGGTCCCCTACGAGCAGTACTTC
TRBD2	TRBV9	.	TRBJ2-2	CASSGGTSGTGELFF	TGTGCCAGCAGCGGCGGGACTAGCGGCACCGGGGAGCTGTTTTTT
TRBD2	TRBV3-1	.	TRBJ2-7	CASSRVLAGPYEQYF	TGTGCCAGCAGCCGGGTACTAGCGGGACCCTACGAGCAGTACTTC
.	TRBV5-5	.	TRBJ1-3	CASSLGRTGWDTIYF	TGTGCCAGCAGCTTGGGACGGACTGGTTGGGACACCATATATTTT